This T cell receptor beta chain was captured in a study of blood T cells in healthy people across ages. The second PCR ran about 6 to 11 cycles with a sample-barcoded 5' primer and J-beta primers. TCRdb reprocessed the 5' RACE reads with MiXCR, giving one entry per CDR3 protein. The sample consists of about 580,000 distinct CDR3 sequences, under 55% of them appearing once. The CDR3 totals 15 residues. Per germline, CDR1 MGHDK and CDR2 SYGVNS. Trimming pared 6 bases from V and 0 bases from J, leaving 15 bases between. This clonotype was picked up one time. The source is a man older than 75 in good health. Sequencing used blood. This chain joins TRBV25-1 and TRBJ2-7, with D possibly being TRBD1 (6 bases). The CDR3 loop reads CASRPTGPSSYEQYF. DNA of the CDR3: TGTGCCAGCAGACCAACAGGGCCGAGCTCCTACGAGCAGTACTTC.